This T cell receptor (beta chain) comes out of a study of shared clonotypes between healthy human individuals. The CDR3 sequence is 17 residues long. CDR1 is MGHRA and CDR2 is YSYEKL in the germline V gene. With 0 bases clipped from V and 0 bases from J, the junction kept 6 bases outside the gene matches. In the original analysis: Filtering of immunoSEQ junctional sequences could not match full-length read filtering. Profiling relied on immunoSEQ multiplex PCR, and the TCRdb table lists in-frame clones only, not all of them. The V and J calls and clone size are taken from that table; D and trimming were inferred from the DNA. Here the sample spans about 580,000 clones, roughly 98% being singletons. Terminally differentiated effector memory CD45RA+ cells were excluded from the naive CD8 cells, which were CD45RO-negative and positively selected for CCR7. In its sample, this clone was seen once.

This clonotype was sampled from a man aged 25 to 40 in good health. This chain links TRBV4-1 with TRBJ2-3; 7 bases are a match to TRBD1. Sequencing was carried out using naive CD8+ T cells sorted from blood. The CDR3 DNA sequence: TGCGCCAGCAGCCAAGAATGGGACAGTACTAGCACAGATACGCAGTATTTT. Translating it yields CASSQEWDSTSTDTQYF.